This paragraph reports one T cell receptor (beta chain). The antigen remains unidentified. These data originate in a study of cytomegalovirus exposure and HLA in healthy donors. Study-level results: Most subjects' HLA-A and HLA-B alleles were reportedly predicted from TCR beta sequences. A further, later analysis showed that HLA-associated TCR beta chains (compared with equally common others) were more clonally expanded.

Both 60 Vbeta primers and 13 Jbeta primers went into the PCR. Produced via immunoSEQ multiplex PCR; TCRdb's table is partial and in-frame only. The ten top clones account for more than 1.5%, within a sample of some 130,000 clones. This CDR3 has 15 residues. The J segment lost 6 bases and the V segment lost 5 bases, leaving 6 bases of the junction unmatched. CDR1 is MNHEY, CDR2 SMNVEV, per germline (reference sequence). The chain is built from TRBV27 and TRBJ1-5; 11 bases align to TRBD1. The source of this sequence is a man aged 18 to 30 in good health and CMV-seronegative. The sample consisted of PBMCs. The CDR3 DNA reads as TGTGCCAGCAGTCCCGGGGACAGGGGGAGTCAGCCCCAGCATTTT. Amino acids: CASSPGDRGSQPQHF.